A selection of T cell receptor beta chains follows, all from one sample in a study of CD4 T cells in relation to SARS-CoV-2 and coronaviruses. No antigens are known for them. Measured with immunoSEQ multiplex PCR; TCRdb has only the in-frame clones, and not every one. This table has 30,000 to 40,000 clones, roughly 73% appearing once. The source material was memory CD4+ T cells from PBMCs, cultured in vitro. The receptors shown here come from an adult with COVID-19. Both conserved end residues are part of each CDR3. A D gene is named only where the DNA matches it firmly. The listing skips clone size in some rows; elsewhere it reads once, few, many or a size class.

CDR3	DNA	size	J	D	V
CASSSGSDTQYF	TGTGCCAGCAGCTCAGGGTCAGATACGCAGTATTTT	-	TRBJ2-3	-	TRBV7-3
CSARVLGRQYF	TGCAGTGCTAGGGTCCTGGGAAGGCAGTACTTC	-	TRBJ2-7	-	TRBV20-1
CASSKNRGPEAFF	TGCGCCAGCAGCAAGAACAGGGGGCCTGAAGCTTTCTTT	-	TRBJ1-1	TRBD1	TRBV5-1
CASSLTFGAYTF	TGTGCCAGCAGCCTTACCTTTGGGGCATACACCTTC	-	TRBJ1-2	-	TRBV3-1/TRBV3-2
CASSEAGSGALGSDTQYF	TGTGCCAGCAGTGAAGCGGGTAGCGGGGCTTTGGGGTCAGATACGCAGTATTTT	once	TRBJ2-3	TRBD2	TRBV2
CASSLGRANEQFF	TGTGCCAGCAGCTTAGGGAGGGCCAATGAGCAGTTCTTC	-	TRBJ2-1	-	TRBV7-8
CASSPQGLGTDTQYF	TGTGCCAGCAGTCCACAGGGGCTGGGAACAGATACGCAGTATTTT	-	TRBJ2-3	TRBD1	TRBV28
CASSYLPGPTDEQYF	TGTGCCAGCAGTTACCTGCCGGGACCAACTGACGAGCAGTACTTC	-	TRBJ2-7	-	TRBV6-6
CASSLISGRGNTGELFF	TGTGCCAGCAGCTTGATTAGCGGTAGGGGTAACACCGGGGAGCTGTTTTTT	once	TRBJ2-2	-	TRBV5-6
CASSIEGQGRQPQHF	TGTGCCAGTAGTATAGAAGGGCAGGGGCGGCAGCCCCAGCATTTT	once	TRBJ1-5	-	TRBV19
CASRVAGGTGELFF	TGTGCCAGCAGGGTAGCGGGAGGGACCGGGGAGCTGTTTTTT	-	TRBJ2-2	TRBD2	TRBV2
CASSYTFRDRAQEEKLFF	TGTGCCAGCAGTTACACCTTCCGGGACAGGGCGCAGGAAGAAAAACTGTTTTTT	-	TRBJ1-4	TRBD1	TRBV6-2/TRBV6-3
CASSQDFGGSANEQFF	TGTGCCAGCAGCCAAGATTTTGGCGGGAGCGCGAATGAGCAGTTCTTC	-	TRBJ2-1	TRBD2	TRBV3-1/TRBV3-2
CASSLGVIDTQYF	TGTGCCAGCAGCTTAGGTGTTATAGATACGCAGTATTTT	-	TRBJ2-3	-	TRBV7-9
CASSLGVREGPTQYF	TGTGCCAGCAGTCTGGGGGTGCGGGAGGGCCCCACGCAGTATTTT	-	TRBJ2-3	TRBD2	TRBV2
CASITPGRRDTEAFF	TGTGCCAGTATTACCCCCGGGCGTCGAGACACTGAAGCTTTCTTT	few	TRBJ1-1	-	TRBV19
CASTRQTNTEAFF	TGTGCCAGCACCAGACAGACGAACACTGAAGCTTTCTTT	-	TRBJ1-1	-	TRBV6-5
CAISESQSGLGNQPQHF	TGTGCCATCAGTGAGTCTCAAAGCGGCTTGGGCAATCAGCCCCAGCATTTT	-	TRBJ1-5	-	TRBV10-3
CASSHAGTQYF	TGTGCCAGCAGCCACGCCGGGACCCAGTACTTC	few	TRBJ2-5	-	TRBV6-5
CASSLRARNEQYF	TGTGCCAGCAGTTTACGGGCTAGAAACGAGCAGTACTTC	-	TRBJ2-7	-	TRBV28
CASSTRTGATTDTQYF	TGTGCCAGTAGTACCCGGACAGGGGCAACCACAGATACGCAGTATTTT	-	TRBJ2-3	TRBD1	TRBV19
CASSFRDRYYEQYF	TGTGCCAGCAGTTTTAGGGACAGGTACTACGAGCAGTACTTC	-	TRBJ2-7	TRBD1	TRBV28
CASSEALEIDTQYF	TGTGCCAGCAGTGAAGCGCTAGAAATAGATACGCAGTATTTT	few	TRBJ2-3	-	TRBV6-1
CATSDWGSGREVEQFF	TGTGCCACCAGTGATTGGGGCAGCGGGAGGGAGGTTGAGCAGTTCTTC	-	TRBJ2-1	TRBD2	TRBV24-1
CASSRRGWDQPQHF	TGTGCCAGCAGTAGACGTGGTTGGGATCAGCCCCAGCATTTT	-	TRBJ1-5	-	TRBV28
CASSFAEDTGELFF	TGCGCCAGCAGCTTCGCAGAGGACACCGGGGAGCTGTTTTTT	-	TRBJ2-2	-	TRBV5-1
CASSLLQSNNEQFF	TGTGCCAGCAGCTTATTACAGAGTAACAATGAGCAGTTCTTC	-	TRBJ2-1	-	TRBV7-2
CASSYSPKTSGRAYEQYF	TGTGCCAGCAGTTACTCTCCCAAGACTAGCGGGAGGGCATACGAGCAGTACTTC	-	TRBJ2-7	TRBD2	TRBV6-2/TRBV6-3
CASSFWREGAYNEQFF	TGTGCCAGCAGCTTCTGGCGGGAGGGAGCCTACAATGAGCAGTTCTTC	-	TRBJ2-1	TRBD2	TRBV5-6
CARTHGAGYAKNIQYF	TGTGCCAGAACCCATGGGGCCGGCTACGCCAAAAACATTCAGTACTTC	once	TRBJ2-4	-	TRBV5-3
CASSQAQPHRYTQYF	TGTGCCAGCAGCCAAGCTCAGCCCCACCGATATACGCAGTATTTT	-	TRBJ2-3	-	TRBV6-2/TRBV6-3
CASSLPGGLYEQYF	TGTGCCAGCAGTTTGCCGGGAGGGCTGTACGAGCAGTACTTC	-	TRBJ2-7	TRBD2	TRBV28
CASTEGQGAREQYF	TGTGCCAGCACTGAGGGACAGGGGGCGAGGGAGCAGTACTTC	-	TRBJ2-7	TRBD1	TRBV28
CASPPVRTGAYNEQFF	TGTGCCAGCCCCCCCGTAAGGACAGGAGCCTACAATGAGCAGTTCTTC	-	TRBJ2-1	TRBD1	TRBV28
CASSFGKANYGYTF	TGTGCCAGCAGTTTTGGAAAGGCTAACTATGGCTACACCTTC	once	TRBJ1-2	-	TRBV28
CATSSQSSYNEQFF	TGTGCCACCAGTTCCCAAAGCTCCTACAATGAGCAGTTCTTC	-	TRBJ2-1	-	TRBV24-1
CSVGPGSDRSYEQYF	TGCAGCGTTGGCCCAGGGTCTGACAGATCCTACGAGCAGTACTTC	-	TRBJ2-7	-	TRBV29-1
CAWKSIRGGGAYEQYF	TGTGCCTGGAAGTCGATCCGGGGCGGGGGAGCCTACGAGCAGTACTTC	-	TRBJ2-7	TRBD2	TRBV30
CASSQDRLAGGNEQFF	TGTGCCAGCAGCCAAGATCGACTAGCGGGAGGCAATGAGCAGTTCTTC	few	TRBJ2-1	TRBD2	TRBV3-1/TRBV3-2
CASSREESTEAFF	TGTGCCAGCAGCCGGGAGGAAAGCACTGAAGCTTTCTTT	once	TRBJ1-1	-	TRBV12-3/TRBV12-4
CANGRPSTDTQYF	TGTGCCAATGGACGGCCGAGCACAGATACGCAGTATTTT	-	TRBJ2-3	-	TRBV12-3/TRBV12-4
CASSRGRLGVTGYTF	TGTGCCAGTAGCAGGGGGCGCCTCGGGGTTACTGGCTACACCTTC	-	TRBJ1-2	TRBD1	TRBV19
CASSWGNEKLFF	TGTGCCAGCAGCTGGGGTAATGAAAAACTGTTTTTT	-	TRBJ1-4	-	TRBV7-9
CASSPRPGQGARSTQYF	TGCGCCAGCAGCCCACGACCGGGACAGGGGGCTCGGAGTACGCAGTATTTT	-	TRBJ2-3	TRBD1	TRBV5-1
CASSIGEVTFF	TGTGCCAGTAGTATCGGAGAGGTAACTTTCTTT	-	TRBJ1-1	-	TRBV19
CASRLGSYEQYF	TGTGCCAGCCGATTAGGTTCCTACGAGCAGTACTTC	-	TRBJ2-7	-	TRBV2